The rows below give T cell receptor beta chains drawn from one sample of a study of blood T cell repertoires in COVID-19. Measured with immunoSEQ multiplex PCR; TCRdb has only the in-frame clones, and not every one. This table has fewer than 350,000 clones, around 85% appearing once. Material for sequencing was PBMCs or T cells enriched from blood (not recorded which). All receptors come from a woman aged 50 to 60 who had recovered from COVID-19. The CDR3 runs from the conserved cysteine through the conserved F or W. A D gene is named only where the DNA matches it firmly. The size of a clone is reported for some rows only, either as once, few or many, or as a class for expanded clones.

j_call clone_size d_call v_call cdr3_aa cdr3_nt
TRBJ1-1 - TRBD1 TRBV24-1 CATSDLRQGPRTEAFF TGTGCCACCAGTGATCTCCGACAGGGCCCTAGAACTGAAGCTTTCTTT
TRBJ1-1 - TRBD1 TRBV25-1 CASSVRGQGRRTEAFF TGTGCCAGCAGTGTTCGGGGACAGGGGCGAAGGACTGAAGCTTTCTTT
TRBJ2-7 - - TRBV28 CASKGAYEQYF TGTGCCAGCAAGGGGGCCTACGAGCAGTACTTC
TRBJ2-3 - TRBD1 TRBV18 CASSPRILGTGDADTQYF TGTGCCAGCTCACCAAGGATTCTCGGGACAGGGGACGCGGATACGCAGTATTTT
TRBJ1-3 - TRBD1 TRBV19 CASPDRGGGNTIYF TGTGCCAGCCCGGACAGGGGGGGTGGAAACACCATATATTTT
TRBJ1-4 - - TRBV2 CAIQGSNEKLFF TGTGCCATCCAGGGTTCTAATGAAAAACTGTTTTTT
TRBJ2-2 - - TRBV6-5 CASSRTDRSVGELFF TGTGCCAGCAGTCGGACCGACAGGTCCGTCGGGGAGCTGTTTTTT
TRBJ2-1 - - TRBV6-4 CASSISQGNEQFF TGTGCCAGCAGTATATCACAGGGCAATGAGCAGTTCTTC
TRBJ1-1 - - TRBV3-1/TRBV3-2 CASSAWTANTEAFF TGTGCCAGCAGCGCGTGGACAGCGAACACTGAAGCTTTCTTT
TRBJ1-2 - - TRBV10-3 CAISEPQRALNGYTF TGTGCCATCAGTGAACCACAGAGAGCACTGAATGGCTACACCTTC
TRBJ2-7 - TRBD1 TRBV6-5 CASSYSTGRTGEQYF TGTGCCAGCAGTTACTCTACGGGAAGGACAGGCGAGCAGTACTTC
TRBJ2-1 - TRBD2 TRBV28 CASSLFSSGAIHEQFF TGTGCCAGCAGTTTATTTAGTAGCGGGGCGATTCATGAGCAGTTCTTC
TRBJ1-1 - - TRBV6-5 CASSDQIEAFF TGTGCCAGCAGCGATCAGATTGAAGCTTTCTTT
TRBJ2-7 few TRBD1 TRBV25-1 CASSNQQGRNEQYF TGTGCCAGCAGTAATCAACAGGGGAGAAACGAGCAGTACTTC
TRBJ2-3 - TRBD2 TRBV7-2 CASSLASGSGYTQYF TGTGCCAGCAGCTTAGCTAGCGGGAGCGGTTATACGCAGTATTTT
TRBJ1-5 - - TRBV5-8 CASSFSPQPQHF TGTGCCAGCAGCTTCTCTCCTCAGCCCCAGCATTTT
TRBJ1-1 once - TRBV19 CASNQGLNTEAFF TGTGCCAGTAATCAGGGTTTGAACACTGAAGCTTTCTTT
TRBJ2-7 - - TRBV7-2 CASSRRTQGYEQYF TGTGCCAGCAGCCGCCGGACACAGGGTTACGAGCAGTACTTC
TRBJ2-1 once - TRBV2 CASSRGAPAYNEQFF TGTGCCAGCAGTCGTGGGGCGCCCGCCTACAATGAGCAGTTCTTC
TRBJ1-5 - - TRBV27 CASSPSGRGYNQPQHF TGTGCCAGCAGTCCCTCGGGCAGGGGTTACAATCAGCCCCAGCATTTT
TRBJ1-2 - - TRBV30 CAWSVRGGYTF TGTGCCTGGAGTGTACGGGGAGGCTACACCTTC
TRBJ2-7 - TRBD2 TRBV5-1 CASSLAAGASYEQYF TGCGCCAGCAGCTTGGCTGCGGGAGCGTCCTACGAGCAGTACTTC
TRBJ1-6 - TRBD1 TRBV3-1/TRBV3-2 CASSGQGNSPLHF TGTGCCAGCAGCGGACAGGGAAATTCACCCCTCCACTTT
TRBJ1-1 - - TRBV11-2 CASSPDMGGNTEAFF TGTGCCAGCAGCCCAGATATGGGAGGGAACACTGAAGCTTTCTTT
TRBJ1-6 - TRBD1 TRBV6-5 CASSWDRSSYNSPLHF TGTGCCAGCAGTTGGGACAGGAGCTCCTATAATTCACCCCTCCACTTT
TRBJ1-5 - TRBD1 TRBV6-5 CASSYGQGHQPQHF TGTGCCAGCAGTTATGGACAGGGGCACCAGCCCCAGCATTTT
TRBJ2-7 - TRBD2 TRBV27 CASSPLSVGTSRYEQYF TGTGCCAGCAGCCCCCTAAGTGTCGGGACTAGTCGCTACGAGCAGTACTTC
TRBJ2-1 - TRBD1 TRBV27 CASSFSGQGGAYNEQFF TGTGCCAGCAGTTTCTCAGGACAGGGCGGGGCCTACAATGAGCAGTTCTTC
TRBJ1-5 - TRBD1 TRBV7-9 CASSPGTVNQPQHF TGTGCCAGCAGCCCCGGGACAGTCAATCAGCCCCAGCATTTT
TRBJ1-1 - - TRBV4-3 CASSVTLVSNTEAFF TGCGCCAGCAGTGTTACCTTAGTCTCGAACACTGAAGCTTTCTTT
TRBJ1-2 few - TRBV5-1 CASSLGSIGNYGYTF TGCGCCAGCAGCTTGGGATCTATCGGTAACTATGGCTACACCTTC
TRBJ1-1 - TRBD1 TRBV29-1 CSVGDRTDTEAFF TGCAGCGTCGGGGACAGGACCGACACTGAAGCTTTCTTT
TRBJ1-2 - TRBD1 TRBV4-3 CASSPEDRDYGYTF TGCGCCAGCAGCCCCGAGGACAGGGACTATGGCTACACCTTC
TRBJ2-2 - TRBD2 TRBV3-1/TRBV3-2 CASRVLAGNTGELFF TGTGCCAGCAGAGTGCTAGCGGGAAACACCGGGGAGCTGTTTTTT
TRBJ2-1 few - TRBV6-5 CASSPGTTPEQFF TGTGCCAGCAGCCCCGGGACAACCCCTGAGCAGTTCTTC
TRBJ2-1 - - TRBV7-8 CASSLAQGNEQFF TGTGCCAGCAGCTTAGCGCAGGGTAATGAGCAGTTCTTC
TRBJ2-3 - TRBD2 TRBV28 CASLGGVAGGNPDTQYF TGTGCCAGCCTTGGGGGGGTAGCGGGAGGCAACCCAGATACGCAGTATTTT
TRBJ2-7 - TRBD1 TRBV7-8 CASSPGQGLYEQYF TGTGCCAGCAGCCCCGGACAGGGTCTCTACGAGCAGTACTTC
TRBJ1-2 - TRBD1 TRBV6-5 CASSYTPGQAGYTF TGTGCCAGCAGTTACACCCCCGGACAGGCGGGCTACACCTTC
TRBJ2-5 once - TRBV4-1 CASSQGLPGETQYF TGCGCCAGCAGCCAGGGACTCCCCGGGGAGACCCAGTACTTC
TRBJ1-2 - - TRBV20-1 CSASPSGGYTF TGCAGTGCTTCCCCGTCTGGCGGCTACACCTTC
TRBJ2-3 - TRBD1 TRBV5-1 CASSKTDRGDTDTQYF TGCGCCAGCAGCAAAACGGACAGGGGCGACACAGATACGCAGTATTTT
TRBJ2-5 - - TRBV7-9 CASSLRGPSGETQYF TGTGCCAGCAGCTTACGTGGGCCGTCAGGGGAGACCCAGTACTTC
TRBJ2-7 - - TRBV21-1 CASSEGGRASYEQYF TGTGCCAGCAGCGAAGGGGGCAGGGCTTCCTACGAGCAGTACTTC
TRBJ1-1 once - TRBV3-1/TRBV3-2 CASSLAEPGRAFF TGTGCCAGCAGCCTTGCGGAGCCAGGGCGAGCTTTCTTT
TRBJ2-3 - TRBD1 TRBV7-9 CASSLPGTGWDF TGTGCCAGCAGCTTACCCGGGACAGGGTGGGATTTT
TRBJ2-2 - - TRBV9 CASSVQQGWAGELFF TGTGCCAGCAGCGTCCAACAGGGTTGGGCCGGGGAGCTGTTTTTT
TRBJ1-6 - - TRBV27 CASSLGGYNSPLHF TGTGCCAGCAGTTTAGGAGGGTATAATTCACCCCTCCACTTT
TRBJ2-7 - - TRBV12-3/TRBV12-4 CASSFGGIYEQYF TGTGCCAGCAGTTTCGGCGGGATCTACGAGCAGTACTTC
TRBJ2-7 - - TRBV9 CASSFRPVDSQYF TGTGCCAGCAGCTTTCGTCCAGTAGACTCGCAGTACTTC
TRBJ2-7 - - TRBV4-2 CASSHAQGGEQYF TGTGCCAGCAGCCACGCCCAAGGCGGGGAGCAGTACTTC
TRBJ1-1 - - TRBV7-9 CASSHTWQGYDTEAFF TGTGCCAGCAGCCACACGTGGCAGGGATATGACACTGAAGCTTTCTTT
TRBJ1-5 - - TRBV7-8 CASSLGSLGASNQPQHF TGTGCCAGCAGCTTAGGCTCGTTAGGGGCGAGCAATCAGCCCCAGCATTTT
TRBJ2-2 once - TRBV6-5 CASRGTGWNTGELFF TGTGCCAGCAGGGGCACAGGATGGAACACCGGGGAGCTGTTTTTT
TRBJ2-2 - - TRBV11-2 CASSLDIVLGTEDTGELFF TGTGCCAGCAGCTTAGATATAGTGCTAGGGACTGAGGACACCGGGGAGCTGTTTTTT
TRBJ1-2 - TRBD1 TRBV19 CASTLAGTALNYGYTF TGTGCCTCTACTCTAGCGGGGACAGCGCTTAACTATGGCTACACCTTC
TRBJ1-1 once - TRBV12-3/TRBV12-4 CASSLLVEAFF TGTGCCAGCAGCCTATTAGTTGAAGCTTTCTTT
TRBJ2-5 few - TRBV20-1 CSALTKETQYF TGCAGTGCCCTGACTAAGGAGACCCAGTACTTC
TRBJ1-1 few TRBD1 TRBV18 CASSPTGRTEAFF TGTGCCAGCTCACCGACAGGGAGGACTGAAGCTTTCTTT
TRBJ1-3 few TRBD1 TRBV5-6 CASSRQGAGNTIYF TGTGCCAGCAGCCGACAGGGGGCTGGTAACACCATATATTTT